This record looks at one T cell receptor (beta chain) sequence and its context. TCRdb's copy holds only in-frame clones and misses some; the assay was immunoSEQ multiplex PCR. Of just over 95,000 clones in the sample, 65% to 70% are singletons; the top ten hold roughly 40%. These data are taken from a study of shared clonotypes between healthy human individuals. Study-wide context: Every donor yielded three CD4 naive, three CD4 memory, two CD8 naive and one CD8 memory plate.

Germline lookup yields CDR1 MGHDK and CDR2 SYGVNS. This CDR3 region has 14 residues. The V gene end was trimmed by 3 bases and the J gene end by 6 bases; junction bases not matched to a gene: 3. J is TRBJ1-5 and V is TRBV25-1; the match to TRBD1 covers 9 bases. The sequencing input was memory CD8+ T cells sorted from blood. As for subset: CD45RO+ cells pooled with CCR7-negative TemRA cells. The TCR was taken from a young man in good health. The CDR3 spells CASSDQQGAQPQHF. The CDR3 DNA reads as TGTGCCAGCAGTGATCAACAGGGGGCTCAGCCCCAGCATTTT.